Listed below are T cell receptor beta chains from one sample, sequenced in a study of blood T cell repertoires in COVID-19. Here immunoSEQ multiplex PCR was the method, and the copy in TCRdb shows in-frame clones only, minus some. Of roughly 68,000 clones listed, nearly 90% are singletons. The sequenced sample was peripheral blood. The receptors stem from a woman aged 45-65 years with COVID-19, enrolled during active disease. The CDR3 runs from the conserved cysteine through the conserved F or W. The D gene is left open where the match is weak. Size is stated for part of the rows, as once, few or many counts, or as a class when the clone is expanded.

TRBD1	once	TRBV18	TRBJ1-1	CASSPIGQGGNTEAFF	TGTGCCAGCTCACCCATCGGACAGGGGGGGAACACTGAAGCTTTCTTT
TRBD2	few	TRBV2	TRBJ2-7	CASSAPAGERYEQYF	TGTGCCAGCAGCGCCCCGGCGGGAGAGCGCTACGAGCAGTACTTC
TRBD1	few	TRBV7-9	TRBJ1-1	CASSLGQTNTEAFF	TGTGCCAGCAGCTTGGGACAGACGAACACTGAAGCTTTCTTT
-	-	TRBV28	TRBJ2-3	CASSLLGGHTDTQYF	TGTGCCAGCAGTTTATTGGGCGGGCACACAGATACGCAGTATTTT
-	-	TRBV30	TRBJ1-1	CAWGSDTEAFF	TGTGCCTGGGGATCGGACACTGAAGCTTTCTTT
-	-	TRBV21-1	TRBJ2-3	CASSNQRTGHHTQYF	TGTGCCAGCAGCAATCAGAGGACAGGGCATCATACGCAGTATTTT
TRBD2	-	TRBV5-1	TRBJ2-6	CASSLASGLAGANVLTF	TGCGCCAGCAGCTTGGCTAGCGGGCTTGCTGGGGCCAACGTCCTGACTTTC
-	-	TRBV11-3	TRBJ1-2	CASGRGALYGYTF	TGTGCCAGCGGCCGGGGGGCCCTCTATGGCTACACCTTC
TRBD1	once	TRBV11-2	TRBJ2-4	CASSQTGANIQYF	TGTGCCAGCAGCCAAACAGGGGCGAACATTCAGTACTTC
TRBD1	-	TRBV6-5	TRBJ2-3	CASSYGTGVTDTQYF	TGTGCCAGCAGTTACGGGACAGGGGTCACAGATACGCAGTATTTT
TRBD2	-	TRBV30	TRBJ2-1	CAWAGTSGRAYNEQFF	TGTGCCTGGGCCGGGACTAGCGGGAGGGCCTACAATGAGCAGTTCTTC
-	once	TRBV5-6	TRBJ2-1	CASSYGPGSEQFF	TGTGCCAGCAGCTACGGTCCGGGGTCAGAGCAGTTCTTC
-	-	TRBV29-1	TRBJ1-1	CSVELDLNTEAFF	TGCAGCGTGGAGCTAGACCTGAACACTGAAGCTTTCTTT
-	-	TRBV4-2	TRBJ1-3	CASSQRGGQSGNTIYF	TGTGCCAGCAGCCAAAGAGGAGGTCAATCTGGAAACACCATATATTTT
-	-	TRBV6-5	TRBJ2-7	CASSWRPGELPYEQYF	TGTGCCAGCAGTTGGAGACCCGGGGAACTTCCCTACGAGCAGTACTTC
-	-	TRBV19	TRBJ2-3	CASRPAGGADTQYF	TGTGCCAGTAGACCCGCCGGGGGTGCAGATACGCAGTATTTT
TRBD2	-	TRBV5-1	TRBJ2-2	CASSSGLANTGELFF	TGCGCCAGCAGCTCCGGACTAGCGAACACCGGGGAGCTGTTTTTT
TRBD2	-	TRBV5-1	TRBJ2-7	CASSRGLAVYEQYF	TGCGCCAGCAGCAGGGGACTAGCGGTCTACGAGCAGTACTTC
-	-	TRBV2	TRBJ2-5	CASNRHREAQYF	TGTGCCAGCAATAGACACCGGGAAGCCCAGTACTTC
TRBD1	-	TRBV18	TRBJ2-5	CASSPPTGLKETQYF	TGTGCCAGCTCACCACCGACAGGGCTCAAAGAGACCCAGTACTTC
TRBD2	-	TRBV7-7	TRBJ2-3	CASSLIAGPQDTQYF	TGTGCTAGCAGCCTCATAGCGGGGCCGCAGGATACGCAGTATTTT
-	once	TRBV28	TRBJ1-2	CASRPWWKGDHDGYTF	TGTGCCAGCAGGCCTTGGTGGAAGGGGGATCATGATGGCTACACCTTC
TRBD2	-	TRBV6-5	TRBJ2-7	CASSRTSGAYEQYF	TGTGCCAGCAGTAGGACTAGCGGCGCCTACGAGCAGTACTTC
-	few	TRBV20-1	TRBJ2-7	CSAPRQNEQYF	TGCAGTGCACCACGACAGAACGAGCAGTACTTC
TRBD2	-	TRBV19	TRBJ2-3	CASSIDPPGTSGRTDTQYF	TGTGCCAGTAGTATAGATCCGCCCGGGACTAGCGGACGCACAGATACGCAGTATTTT
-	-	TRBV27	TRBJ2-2	CASRLLRRGNTGELFF	TGTGCCAGCAGACTGCTGCGAAGGGGGAACACCGGGGAGCTGTTTTTT
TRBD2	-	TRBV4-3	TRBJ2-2	CASSQDHLAGLNTGELFF	TGCGCCAGCAGCCAAGACCACCTAGCGGGACTGAACACCGGGGAGCTGTTTTTT
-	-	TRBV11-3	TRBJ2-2	CASSTSNGELFF	TGTGCCAGCAGCACTTCAAACGGGGAGCTGTTTTTT
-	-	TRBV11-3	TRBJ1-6	CASSLGGNSPLHF	TGTGCCAGCAGCTTGGGGGGAAATTCACCCCTCCACTTT
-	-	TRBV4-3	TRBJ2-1	CASSQDVRSGHNEQFF	TGCGCCAGCAGCCAAGATGTGCGAAGCGGCCACAATGAGCAGTTCTTC
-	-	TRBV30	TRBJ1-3	CAWSKGVVSGNTIYF	TGTGCCTGGAGTAAGGGGGTGGTCTCTGGAAACACCATATATTTT
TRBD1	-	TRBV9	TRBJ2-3	CASSAGTVYRTDTQYF	TGTGCCAGCAGCGCCGGGACAGTGTATCGCACAGATACGCAGTATTTT
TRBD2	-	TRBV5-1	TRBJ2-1	CASSLAPSGIYNEQFF	TGCGCCAGCAGCTTGGCTCCTAGCGGAATCTACAATGAGCAGTTCTTC
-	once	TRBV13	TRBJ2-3	CASSSRAEEVDTQYF	TGTGCCAGCAGCTCCAGAGCGGAAGAGGTAGATACGCAGTATTTT
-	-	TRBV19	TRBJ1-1	CASSIAPQAGAAEAFF	TGTGCCAGTAGTATAGCTCCCCAGGCGGGGGCGGCTGAAGCTTTCTTT
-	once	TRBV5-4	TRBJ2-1	CASSSTIDEQFF	TGTGCCAGCAGCTCCACAATCGATGAGCAGTTCTTC
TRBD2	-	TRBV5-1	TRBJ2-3	CASSPTSVKADTQYF	TGCGCCAGCAGCCCCACTAGCGTGAAGGCAGATACGCAGTATTTT